This is a list of T cell receptor beta chains from one sample in a study of T cell repertoires in cytomegalovirus infection. In TCRdb, the reads were re-called with MiXCR into one record per CDR3 protein. The sample consists of 700,000 to 850,000 distinct CDR3 sequences, around a third of them appearing once. These receptors' targets are unknown. The specimen comprised cultured CD8+ T cells from PBMCs, sampled from culture after CMV antigen stimulation. Receptors originate from a human donor in good health (CMV status not recorded). Some clones in this sample may be carry-over from other donors' samples. Each CDR3 is given with its conserved first and last residue. The D gene is left open where the match is weak. Rows give clone size only sometimes, using once, few, many, or a class for an expanded clone.

TRBD2	TRBV18	18	NA	TRBJ2-6	CASSPRGRDYTGANVLTF	TGTGCCAGCTCACCACGAGGCAGGGACTATACTGGGGCCAACGTCCTGACTTTC
NA	TRBV14	13	few	TRBJ2-4	CASSPFGEDIQYF	TGTGCCAGCAGCCCGTTTGGGGAGGACATTCAGTACTTC
NA	TRBV10-2	11	few	TRBJ2-7	CASIGRREQYF	TGCGCCAGCATCGGCAGAAGAGAGCAGTACTTC
TRBD1	TRBV7-9	16	NA	TRBJ1-2	CASSLVGQGARNGYTF	TGTGCCAGCAGCTTAGTGGGACAGGGGGCGCGTAATGGCTACACCTTC
NA	TRBV7-7	16	many	TRBJ2-2	CASSSTSRGGTGELFF	TGTGCTAGCAGCTCGACCAGCAGGGGAGGGACCGGGGAGCTGTTTTTT
NA	TRBV7-8	14	many	TRBJ2-2	CASSLASRTGELFF	TGTGCCAGCAGCTTAGCCAGCCGCACCGGGGAGCTGTTTTTT
TRBD2	TRBV5-8	16	NA	TRBJ2-1	CASTPLTSGPSRRRFF	TGTGCCAGCACCCCTTTGACTAGCGGTCCCTCCCGACGTCGGTTCTTC
TRBD1	TRBV2	16	NA	TRBJ2-2	CAIIPGTGPGTGELFF	TGTGCCATCATTCCCGGGACAGGGCCGGGTACCGGGGAGCTGTTTTTT
NA	TRBV27	15	NA	TRBJ1-2	CASSPLGGGPGGYTF	TGTGCCAGCAGTCCCCTTGGGGGTGGCCCAGGAGGCTACACCTTC
NA	TRBV12-3/TRBV12-4	18	few	TRBJ2-3	CASSLLPQGGWSTDTQYF	TGTGCCAGCAGTTTACTCCCTCAAGGGGGATGGAGCACAGATACGCAGTATTTT
NA	TRBV7-9	16	many	TRBJ1-2	CASSLAGGRVYYGYTF	TGTGCCAGCAGCTTAGCTGGGGGCCGGGTTTACTATGGCTACACCTTC
TRBD2	TRBV19	17	many	TRBJ2-1	CASSIVGLAGGNNEQFF	TGTGCCAGTAGTATAGTCGGACTAGCGGGGGGCAACAATGAGCAGTTCTTC
NA	TRBV6-2/TRBV6-3	15	NA	TRBJ2-1	CATSPYGGPSDEQFF	TGTGCCACCTCTCCCTATGGGGGCCCCTCGGATGAGCAGTTCTTC
TRBD1	TRBV5-4	14	NA	TRBJ1-4	CASSAGQGVEKLFF	TGTGCCAGCAGCGCGGGACAGGGAGTTGAAAAACTGTTTTTT
TRBD1	TRBV15	14	NA	TRBJ2-1	CATSSQGDNNEQFF	TGTGCCACCAGCAGTCAGGGGGACAACAATGAGCAGTTCTTC
NA	TRBV11-2	15	few	TRBJ1-1	CASSVAVLLNTEAFF	TGTGCCAGCAGCGTAGCTGTTCTCTTGAACACTGAAGCTTTCTTT
NA	TRBV7-9	14	few	TRBJ1-2	CASSAPIANYGYTF	TGTGCCAGCAGCGCCCCGATCGCTAACTATGGCTACACCTTC
NA	TRBV7-9	14	few	TRBJ1-1	CASSLVEGNTEAFF	TGTGCCAGCAGCTTAGTGGAGGGGAACACTGAAGCTTTCTTT
TRBD1	TRBV29-1	14	NA	TRBJ1-5	CSVRQGGIDQPQHF	TGCAGCGTTCGACAGGGGGGTATTGATCAGCCCCAGCATTTT
NA	TRBV7-2	16	NA	TRBJ2-1	CASSSLGFNYYNEQFF	TGTGCCAGCAGCTCCCTAGGGTTTAACTACTACAATGAGCAGTTCTTC
NA	TRBV6-5	11	few	TRBJ1-1	CASSSGGRGFF	TGTGCCAGCAGTTCGGGGGGTCGGGGTTTCTTT
NA	TRBV7-6	13	NA	TRBJ1-1	CASSFVERTEAFF	TGTGCCAGCAGCTTTGTCGAGAGGACTGAAGCTTTCTTT
NA	TRBV7-6	16	many	TRBJ2-1	CASSHAQGSSYNEQFF	TGTGCCAGCAGCCACGCACAGGGCAGCTCCTACAATGAGCAGTTCTTC
TRBD2	TRBV20-1	14	few	TRBJ2-1	CSARSGGSSNEQFF	TGCAGTGCTAGAAGCGGCGGGAGTAGCAATGAGCAGTTCTTC
TRBD1	TRBV7-9	17	few	TRBJ1-3	CASSPEGQGASGNTIYF	TGTGCCAGCAGCCCCGAGGGACAGGGGGCCTCTGGAAACACCATATATTTT
NA	TRBV9	14	NA	TRBJ2-3	CASSAGQGTDTQYF	TGTGCCAGCAGCGCGGGACAAGGCACAGATACGCAGTATTTT